Each of the 6 T cell receptor beta chains below was sequenced from the same sample in a study of blood T cell repertoires in COVID-19. Libraries were prepared by immunoSEQ multiplex PCR; TCRdb keeps only in-frame clonotypes and omits some of them. The sample comprises about 98,000 clones, around 80% of which are singletons, and 4.1% rests with the top ten. Source material: peripheral blood. The origin of the receptors is a man aged 60 to 69 with acute or convalescent COVID-19.

This clone was recorded a few times. CDR3 region: CAWSVSGSVNTQYF. Here the CDR3 DNA reads TGTGCCTGGAGTGTAAGCGGGAGTGTAAATACGCAGTATTTT. The V call is TRBV30, the J call TRBJ2-3; TRBD2 matches 8 bases. This CDR3 spans 14 amino acids. Looked up from germline, CDR1 is GTSNPN and CDR2 is SVGIG (reference sequence). The ends lost 0 bases at V and 7 bases at J; junction bases unmatched: 6.

This clone was seen a few times. The chain carries TRBV9 and TRBJ1-1; D not certain. Between the trimmed V and J ends, which lost 2 bases and 5 bases, there was a span of 10 bases. CDR3 length: 13 residues. CDR1 and CDR2 (germline): SGDLS, YYNGEE. CDR3 nucleotides: TGTGCCAGCAGCGTTGGAGGCTGGACTGAAGCTTTCTTT. Amino acid sequence: CASSVGGWTEAFF. Full variable domain (missing parts from reference TRBV9 and TRBJ1-1): DSGVTQTPKHLITATGQRVTLRCSPRSGDLSVYWYQQSLDQGLQFLIQYYNGEERAKGNILERFSAQQFPDLHSELNLSSLELGDSALYFCASSVGGWTEAFFGQGTRLTVV.

This clone was seen only a few times. This chain joins TRBV9 and TRBJ1-5; 7 bases are a match to TRBD1. The length of the CDR3 is 15 residues. J was trimmed by 6 bases and V by 1 base; bases with no gene match: 7. CDR1 SGDLS and CDR2 YYNGEE come from the germline V gene. In DNA, the CDR3 is TGTGCCAGCAGCGTAATGTGGACAGGCGCTCAGCCCCAGCATTTT. Encoded protein: CASSVMWTGAQPQHF.

This chain links TRBV3-1 (or the pseudogene TRBV3-2) with TRBJ1-2, with D perhaps matching TRBD1 (5 bases). Trimming pared 0 bases from V and 0 bases from J, leaving 11 bases between. The CDR3 has 16 amino acids. The germline CDR1 and CDR2 sequences are LGHDT and YNNKEL (reference sequence). The CDR3, as DNA: TGTGCCAGCAGCCAAGATGGTGGCAGGGCTAACTATGGCTACACCTTC. It yields the protein CASSQDGGRANYGYTF.

This sequence joins TRBV5-8 and TRBJ2-1; 12 positions match TRBD2. Germline V CDR1 and CDR2: SGHTS, YDEGEE. After removal of 3 bases from V and 3 bases from J, the junction contained 7 bases not matched to a gene. The CDR3 length is 17 residues. CDR3 coding DNA: TGTGCCAGCAGCTCCGGACTAGCGGGACTTCTCTACAATGAGCAGTTCTTC. This translates into CASSSGLAGLLYNEQFF.

The CDR3 nucleotides read TGTGCCTGGGCCAGACCGGGTCTCCAAGAGACCCAGTACTTC. Protein sequence: CAWARPGLQETQYF. This chain connects TRBV30 to TRBJ2-5; D is unclear. V lost 5 bases, J lost 1 base, and 14 bases lay in between. CDR3 length: 14 residues. Germline CDR1 GTSNPN, CDR2 SVGIG (reference sequence).